This T cell receptor beta chain was sequenced during a study of blood T cell repertoires in COVID-19. Overall study: Sample material is recorded as cDNA or gDNA derived from T cells, B-cell-depleted T cells, or PBMCs.

CDR3 length: 12 amino acids. V gave up 5 bases and J gave up 4 bases, with 7 bases separating them. Germline V gene lookup returns CDR1 SGHAT and CDR2 FQNNGV. Note on this clone: The same CDR3 arises from other DNA sequences in this sample as well.

Measured with immunoSEQ multiplex PCR; TCRdb has only the in-frame clones, and not every one. The sample contains hundreds of thousands of clones, roughly nine tenths of which appear only once. This chain joins TRBV11-2 and TRBJ2-3, with D maybe TRBD2 (6 bases). The sample comprised PBMCs or T cells enriched from blood (not recorded which). This clonotype originated in a man in his sixties who had recovered from COVID-19. The CDR3 sequence: CASSPGADTQYF. The CDR3 nucleotides read TGTGCCAGCAGCCCGGGAGCAGATACGCAGTATTTT.